This T cell receptor (beta chain) emerged from a study of T cells in Graves' hyperthyroidism and ophthalmopathy. Study observations and caveats: Separation of ophthalmopathy from stable hyperthyroidism was achieved by a 13 V-J model. Ophthalmopathy, as predicted by the model, came a median roughly 6.3 months after the prediction.

V was shortened by 2 bases and J by 6 bases, with 11 bases between the two germline ends. CDR3 length equals 14 residues. Amplified regions were TCR beta CDR3 sequences from RNA transcripts. Initially, a first-round RT-PCR of the TCR CDR3 employed the HTBI primer set. TCRdb itself ran the multiplex PCR reads through MiXCR, one entry per CDR3 protein. The table has about 660,000 distinct CDR3 sequences, roughly 45% seen once. Patients showing uncontrolled infection, other autoimmune disease, pregnancy or lactation were ineligible. Orbital computed tomography and thyroid ultrasound, together with serum TRAb and thyroxine and clinical symptoms, were used for diagnoses. This clonotype has more than one count but fewer than ten. Antigen specificity is unknown.

This receptor was obtained from an adult man with Graves' disease, either hyperthyroidism or ophthalmopathy (not recorded which). What was sequenced was peripheral blood or thyroid tissue (not recorded which). The rearrangement links TRBV12-3 or TRBV12-4 to TRBJ1-5, with D unresolved. CDR3 protein: CASSLPGFSQPQHF. CDR3 DNA sequence: TGTGCCAGCAGTTTACCGGGTTTCAGTCAGCCCCAGCATTTT.